The 31 T cell receptor beta chains given below trace back to one sample, sequenced in a study of control samples from healthy donors and cancer patients. Libraries were prepared by immunoSEQ multiplex PCR; TCRdb keeps only in-frame clonotypes and omits some of them. In the table there are about 51,000 clones, more than 70% of which are singletons. Sequencing was done on a sample of PBMCs. These receptors were collected from a man in his forties with colorectal cancer.

The genes are TRBV18 and TRBJ1-2; D perhaps matches TRBD1 (5 bases). Germline CDR1 and CDR2: KGHSH and LQKENI. The CDR3 sequence is 14 residues long. Trimming removed 0 bases from V and 6 bases from J, with 11 bases in between. The CDR3 loop is CASSPPYDRDGYTF. In nucleotides, the CDR3 is TGTGCCAGCTCACCACCATACGACAGAGATGGCTACACCTTC.

This clone occurred once. The chain uses TRBV19 and TRBJ2-6, with D possibly being TRBD1 (6 bases). Trimming removed 3 bases from V and 1 base from J, with 16 bases in between. The CDR3 consists of 18 residues. Germline CDR1 and CDR2: LNHDA and SQIVND (reference sequence). The CDR3 DNA reads as TGTGCCAGTAGTATTACAGGGCCCTGGGGGTCTGGGGCCAACGTCCTGACTTTC. Translated: CASSITGPWGSGANVLTF. The variable domain in full, with the rest retrieved from reference TRBV19 and TRBJ2-6, is DGGITQSPKYLFRKEGQNVTLSCEQNLNHDAMYWYRQDPGQGLRLIYYSQIVNDFQKGDIAEGYSVSREKKESFPLTVTSAQKNPTAFYLCASSITGPWGSGANVLTFGAGSRLTVL.

The gene calls are TRBV5-1 and TRBJ1-1; 7 bases line up with TRBD1. Germline V gene data show CDR1 as SGHRS and CDR2 as YFSETQ. The trim removed 0 bases at V and 2 bases at J, leaving 7 bases unmatched. The CDR3 has 16 residues. The CDR3, as DNA: TGCGCCAGCAGCTTGGCCCCGATAGGGGGCAACACTGAAGCTTTCTTT. Translating gives CASSLAPIGGNTEAFF.

The rearrangement joins TRBV2 to TRBJ1-2; TRBD1 might be the D (5 bases). V lost 6 bases, J lost 7 bases, and 18 bases lay in between. Germline-derived CDR1 and CDR2 are SNHLY and FYNNEI. This CDR3 comprises 14 residues. CDR3 sequence: CASRAAVGGTGYTF. DNA for the CDR3: TGTGCCAGCAGAGCCGCCGTTGGGGGTACTGGCTACACCTTC.

The chain has TRBV5-8 and TRBJ2-1, with D tentatively TRBD2 (5 bases). Germline V CDR1 and CDR2: SGHTS, YDEGEE. This CDR3 has 16 residues. Deletions cut 4 bases from V and 0 bases from J, with 14 bases between. CDR3 bases: TGTGCCAGCAGCCATCGGGAACTAAGCTCCTACAATGAGCAGTTCTTC. Residues: CASSHRELSSYNEQFF.

The V and J genes are TRBV28 and TRBJ2-3; 9 nucleotides agree with TRBD1. In germline, CDR1 is MDHEN, CDR2 SYDVKM. Trimming removed 5 bases from V and 0 bases from J; junction bases left unmatched: 6. The CDR3 spans 16 residues. The CDR3 DNA reads TGTGCCAGCAGTCCGGGACAGGGAGGGAGCACAGATACGCAGTATTTT. Translating gives CASSPGQGGSTDTQYF.

V usage is TRBV3-1 (or the pseudogene TRBV3-2) and J usage is TRBJ1-5; D remains unclear. V lost 1 base and J lost 7, with 11 bases in between. This CDR3 comprises 14 residues. CDR1 LGHDT and CDR2 YNNKEL come from the germline V gene (reference sequence). The CDR3 here is CASSQVALGQPQHF. Written as DNA, the CDR3 is TGTGCCAGCAGCCAAGTAGCTTTAGGACAGCCCCAGCATTTT.

The chain combines TRBV28 with TRBJ2-7; TRBD1 is a possible D gene (5 bases). V dropped 7 bases and J dropped 7 bases, with 20 bases sitting between them. This CDR3 spans 14 amino acids. The V gene's germline CDR1 is MDHEN and CDR2 SYDVKM. CDR3 nucleotides: TGTGCCAGCAAGCGTCGACTTGGGGCCTTGGAGCAGTACTTC. This codes for CASKRRLGALEQYF.

The chain couples TRBV7-3 to TRBJ2-6; D tentatively reads TRBD1 or TRBD2 (5 bases each). V was shortened by 4 bases and J by 0 bases, with 16 bases between the two germline ends. Germline-derived CDR1 and CDR2 are SGHTA and FQGTGA. The CDR3 is made up of 18 amino acids. The CDR3, as DNA: TGTGCCAGCAGCTCACTCGGGACGGCTAACTCTGGGGCCAACGTCCTGACTTTC. This codes for CASSSLGTANSGANVLTF.

V gene TRBV6-5 combines with J gene TRBJ2-4, with 7 positions matching TRBD1. The CDR3 has 14 residues. The V segment lost 6 bases and the J segment 5 bases; nucleotides outside the gene matches: 7. In germline, CDR1 is MNHEY, CDR2 SVGAGI. The CDR3 sequence is CASRRGGAENIQYF. The CDR3 DNA reads as TGTGCCAGCAGGCGAGGGGGCGCTGAAAACATTCAGTACTTC.

The CDR3 DNA reads TGTGCCAGTAGCGGTGGGATGGACAATCAGCCCCAGCATTTT. Protein: CASSGGMDNQPQHF. The V and J genes are TRBV19 and TRBJ1-5; D gene ambiguous. V lost 6 bases and J 3 bases, leaving 12 bases between the germline ends. From germline, CDR1 is LNHDA and CDR2 SQIVND (reference sequence). The CDR3 is 14 amino acids.

This chain uses TRBV29-1 with TRBJ2-3, with D possibly TRBD1 on 5 matching bases. With 0 bases removed from V and 2 bases from J, the gap between germline ends came to 9 bases. The CDR3 spans 14 residues. The germline V gene has CDR1 SQVTM and CDR2 ANQGSEA. CDR3 loop: CSVEDRESTDTQYF. The DNA of the CDR3 is TGCAGCGTTGAAGACAGGGAATCCACAGATACGCAGTATTTT.

The rearrangement joins TRBV19 to TRBJ1-1, with TRBD1 identical over 8 bases. CDR1 is LNHDA, CDR2 SQIVND, per germline (reference sequence). Trimming took 6 bases from V and 1 from J; bases not matched to a gene: 1. The CDR3 loop spans 13 amino acids. The CDR3 bases are TGTGCCAGTAGCGGACAGGGGAACACTGAAGCTTTCTTT. Amino acid sequence: CASSGQGNTEAFF.

The V gene is TRBV15, the J gene TRBJ1-5; tentative D call: TRBD1 (5 bases). Germline loops: CDR1 LNHNV, CDR2 YYDKDF (reference sequence). The CDR3 totals 15 residues. The V gene lost 8 bases and the J gene lost 1 base, with 15 bases spanning the gap. CDR3 in DNA: TGTGCCACCCAGCTTCGGGGGGGAAGCAATCAGCCCCAGCATTTT. Translated: CATQLRGGSNQPQHF.

The V and J genes are TRBV12-3 or TRBV12-4 and TRBJ1-1, with no clear D. V shed 1 base and J shed 1 base, with 4 bases lying between them. The CDR3 extends over 13 amino acids. The CDR3 protein is CASSLERNTEAFF. The CDR3 DNA follows: TGTGCCAGCAGTTTAGAAAGGAACACTGAAGCTTTCTTT.

The chain couples TRBV29-1 to TRBJ1-6, with D hard to call. The CDR3 has 12 residues. Per the germline V gene, CDR1 is SQVTM and CDR2 is ANQGSEA. V lost 6 bases and J lost 7, with 10 bases in between. The CDR3 nucleotides read TGCAGCGTCCGGGATGGGAATTCACCCCTCCACTTT. Translated: CSVRDGNSPLHF.

J is TRBJ1-5 and V is TRBV5-6; D uncertain. Deletions cut 2 bases from V and 0 bases from J, with 9 bases between. Germline CDR1 and CDR2: SGHDT and YYEEEE. This CDR3 is 15 amino acids long. The CDR3 loop is CASSFGVNSNQPQHF. In DNA, the CDR3 is TGTGCCAGCAGCTTCGGGGTAAATAGCAATCAGCCCCAGCATTTT.

This sequence joins TRBV9 and TRBJ2-5; TRBD2 aligns across 9 bases. The CDR3 is made up of 17 amino acids. Losses at the gene ends were 0 bases for V and 3 bases for J; bases not matched to a gene: 9. CDR1 and CDR2 from the germline V gene are SGDLS and YYNGEE. CDR3 sequence (DNA): TGTGCCAGCAGCGTAGCCGGGCGGGAGGGCCCAGAAGAGACCCAGTACTTC. It specifies CASSVAGREGPEETQYF.

The chain couples TRBV5-1 to TRBJ2-3; 9 nucleotides agree with TRBD2. This CDR3 spans 15 amino acids. Germline values: CDR1 SGHRS, CDR2 YFSETQ. Germline trimming cut 5 bases from V and 5 bases from J; bases unmatched to any gene: 9. CDR3 sequence reads: CASSTRAGGIDTQYF. The CDR3 coding sequence is TGCGCCAGCAGTACCCGGGCGGGAGGGATAGATACGCAGTATTTT.

The chain is built from TRBV4-1 and TRBJ1-1, with no clear D. CDR1 and CDR2 (germline): MGHRA, YSYEKL. The CDR3 spans 13 residues. Trimming cost V 6 bases and J 1 base, with 9 bases left between them. The CDR3 protein is CASSSRPNTEAFF. In DNA form, the CDR3 reads TGCGCCAGCAGTTCACGACCGAACACTGAAGCTTTCTTT.

The chain joins TRBV15 to TRBJ2-7, with TRBD1 matching over 9 bases. V dropped 5 bases and J dropped 0; count of bases not matched to a gene: 5. Looked up from germline, CDR1 is LNHNV and CDR2 is YYDKDF (reference sequence). This CDR3 has 15 residues. CDR3 protein: CATSFLTGGSYEQYF. The CDR3 DNA reads as TGTGCCACCAGCTTCCTGACAGGGGGCTCCTACGAGCAGTACTTC.

The chain is built from TRBV7-9 and TRBJ2-7; D is uncertain. The length of the CDR3 is 14 residues. The V gene lost 2 bases and the J gene lost 3 bases, with 11 bases spanning the gap. The V gene's germline CDR1 is SEHNR and CDR2 FQNEAQ (reference sequence). In DNA, the CDR3 is TGTGCCAGCAGCTTAACGTATGGGGTCTACGAGCAGTACTTC. Protein: CASSLTYGVYEQYF. Looking up the rest from reference TRBV7-9 and TRBJ2-7 gives the full variable domain: DTGVSQNPRHKITKRGQNVTFRCDPISEHNRLYWYRQTLGQGPEFLTYFQNEAQLEKSRLLSDRFSAERPKGSFSTLEIQRTEQGDSAMYLCASSLTYGVYEQYFGPGTRLTVT.

The V call is TRBV20-1, the J call TRBJ2-7; 10 bases align to TRBD1. Germline values: CDR1 DFQATT, CDR2 SNEGSKA (reference sequence). The J segment lost 4 bases and the V segment lost 3 bases, leaving 6 bases of the junction unmatched. CDR3 length equals 14 residues. In DNA form, the CDR3 reads TGCAGTGCTAGTGGAAGGGGACAGGGGTACGAGCAGTACTTC. It specifies CSASGRGQGYEQYF.

This chain joins TRBV5-1 and TRBJ2-7, with 9 bases aligning to TRBD1. There are 15 residues in the CDR3. Germline CDR1 and CDR2: SGHRS and YFSETQ. V lost 2 bases and J lost 2; bases outside the gene matches: 5. CDR3 amino acids: CASSLPGQGTYEQYF. CDR3 coding DNA: TGCGCCAGCAGCTTACCGGGACAGGGAACCTACGAGCAGTACTTC.

The chain is built from TRBV12-3 or TRBV12-4 and TRBJ1-5; TRBD1 is a possible D gene (5 bases). The CDR3 runs 12 residues. Trimming took 2 bases from V and 9 from J, leaving 8 bases between them. CDR3 sequence reads: CASSLRGGPQHF. The DNA of the CDR3 is TGTGCCAGCAGTTTACGGGGGGGGCCCCAGCATTTT.

This sequence joins TRBV9 and TRBJ1-6; D possibly corresponds to TRBD1 (5 bases). Germline CDR1 SGDLS, CDR2 YYNGEE. Trimming cost V 4 bases and J 9 bases, with 17 bases left between them. The CDR3 runs to 15 residues. The CDR3: CASSKRIGDRSPLHF. In DNA form, the CDR3 reads TGTGCCAGCAGCAAGCGGATTGGGGACCGTTCACCCCTCCACTTT. The full variable domain, in which reference TRBV9 and TRBJ1-6 provide the parts outside the CDR3, is DSGVTQTPKHLITATGQRVTLRCSPRSGDLSVYWYQQSLDQGLQFLIQYYNGEERAKGNILERFSAQQFPDLHSELNLSSLELGDSALYFCASSKRIGDRSPLHFGNGTRLTVT.

V usage is TRBV28 and J usage is TRBJ1-1; possible D gene TRBD1, 5 bases. Germline values: CDR1 MDHEN, CDR2 SYDVKM. This CDR3 has 14 amino acids. Trimming took 4 bases from V and 1 from J, leaving 10 bases between them. CDR3 DNA: TGTGCCAGCAGTTCTCCAGGGAGGAACACTGAAGCTTTCTTT. Translation: CASSSPGRNTEAFF. The whole variable domain, filled in from reference TRBV28 and TRBJ1-1, reads DVKVTQSSRYLVKRTGEKVFLECVQDMDHENMFWYRQDPGLGLRLIYFSYDVKMKEKGDIPEGYSVSREKKERFSLILESASTNQTSMYLCASSSPGRNTEAFFGQGTRLTVV.

This clone came up once. This chain links TRBV6-2 or TRBV6-3 with TRBJ1-1; a possible D gene is TRBD1 (5 bases). The ends were cut back, 5 bases at V and 6 bases at J, with 7 bases in the middle. Germline loops: CDR1 MNHEY, CDR2 SVGEGT. This CDR3 is built from 11 residues. CDR3 sequence reads: CASSQGAEAFF. The CDR3 coding sequence is TGTGCCAGCAGTCAGGGTGCTGAAGCTTTCTTT.

The chain has TRBV30 and TRBJ1-6, with unresolved D. The CDR3 runs 14 residues. Trimming pared 5 bases from V and 9 bases from J, leaving 17 bases between. CDR1 and CDR2 (germline): GTSNPN, SVGIG (reference sequence). CDR3 nucleotide sequence: TGTGCCTGGGATGGACGCTCTACAGTTTCACCCCTCCACTTT. This encodes CAWDGRSTVSPLHF.

This clone appeared a single time. The chain combines TRBV4-1 with TRBJ1-2; 7 bases fit TRBD1. The CDR3 has 15 amino acids. V dropped 0 bases and J dropped 7; count of bases not matched to a gene: 8. In germline, CDR1 is MGHRA, CDR2 YSYEKL. In DNA form, the CDR3 reads TGCGCCAGCAGCCAAGATCGACAGGGAAAAATTGGCTACACCTTC. The encoded protein is CASSQDRQGKIGYTF.

CDR3 protein: CASSVGDGYEQYF. CDR3 DNA: TGTGCCAGCAGCGTAGGGGACGGGTACGAGCAGTACTTC. The chain combines TRBV9 with TRBJ2-7, with D possibly called TRBD1 or TRBD2 (5 bases each). V lost 0 bases and J 4 bases, leaving 8 bases between the germline ends. The CDR3 totals 13 residues. Germline lookup yields CDR1 SGDLS and CDR2 YYNGEE. The variable domain in full, with the rest retrieved from reference TRBV9 and TRBJ2-7, is DSGVTQTPKHLITATGQRVTLRCSPRSGDLSVYWYQQSLDQGLQFLIQYYNGEERAKGNILERFSAQQFPDLHSELNLSSLELGDSALYFCASSVGDGYEQYFGPGTRLTVT.